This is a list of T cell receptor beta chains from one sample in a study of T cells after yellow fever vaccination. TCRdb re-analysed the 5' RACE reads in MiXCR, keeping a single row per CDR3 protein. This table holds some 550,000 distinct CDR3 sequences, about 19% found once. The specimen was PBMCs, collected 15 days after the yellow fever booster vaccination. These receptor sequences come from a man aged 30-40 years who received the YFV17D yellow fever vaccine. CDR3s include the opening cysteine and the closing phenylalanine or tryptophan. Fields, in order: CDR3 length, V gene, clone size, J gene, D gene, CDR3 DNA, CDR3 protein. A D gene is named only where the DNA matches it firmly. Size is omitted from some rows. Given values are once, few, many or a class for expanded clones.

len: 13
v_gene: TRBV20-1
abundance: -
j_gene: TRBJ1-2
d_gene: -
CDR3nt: TGCAGTGCCAGAACCCAGGGGAACTATGGCTACACCTTC
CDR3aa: CSARTQGNYGYTF

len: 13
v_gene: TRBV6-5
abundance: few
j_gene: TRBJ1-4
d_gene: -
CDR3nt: TGTGCCAGCAGTTCCCGTCGGTATGAAAAACTGTTTTTT
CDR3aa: CASSSRRYEKLFF

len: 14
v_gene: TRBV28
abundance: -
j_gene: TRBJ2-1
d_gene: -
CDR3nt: TGTGCCAGCAGTTTGGGGACCCGAGGGAGTGAGCAGTTCTTC
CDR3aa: CASSLGTRGSEQFF

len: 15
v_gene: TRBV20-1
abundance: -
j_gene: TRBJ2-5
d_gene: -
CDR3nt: TGCAGTGCTAGCGGGCCTGACAGCCGACAAGAGACCCAGTACTTC
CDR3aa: CSASGPDSRQETQYF

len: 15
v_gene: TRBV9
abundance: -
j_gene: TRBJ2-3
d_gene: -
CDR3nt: TGTGCCAGCACCGTCGGTGGGGGTGGAACAGATACGCAGTATTTT
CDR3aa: CASTVGGGGTDTQYF

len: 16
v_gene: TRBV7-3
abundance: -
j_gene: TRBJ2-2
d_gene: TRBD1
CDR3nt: TGTGCCAGCAGCTCATTAGGATCAGGGGGTTCCGGGGAGCTGTTTTTT
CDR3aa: CASSSLGSGGSGELFF

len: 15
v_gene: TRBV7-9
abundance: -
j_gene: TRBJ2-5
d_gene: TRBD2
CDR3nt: TGTGCCAGCAGAATGAGCGGGAGCGGTATTGAGACCCAGTACTTC
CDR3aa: CASRMSGSGIETQYF

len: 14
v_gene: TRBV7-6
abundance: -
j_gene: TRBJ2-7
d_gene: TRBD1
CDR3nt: TGTGCCAGCAGCTTAGAAAACAGGGGCCACGAGCAGTACTTC
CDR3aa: CASSLENRGHEQYF

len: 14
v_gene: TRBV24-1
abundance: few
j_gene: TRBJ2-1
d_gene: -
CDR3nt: TGTGCCACCAGTGATTGGTCTTCAGGCAATGAGCAGTTCTTC
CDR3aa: CATSDWSSGNEQFF

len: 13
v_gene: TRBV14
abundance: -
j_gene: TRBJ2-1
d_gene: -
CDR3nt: TGTGCCAGCAGCCAAGAACTAGTGTGGGAGCAGTTCTTC
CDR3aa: CASSQELVWEQFF

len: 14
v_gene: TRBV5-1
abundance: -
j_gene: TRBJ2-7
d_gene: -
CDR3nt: TGCGCCAGCAGCTTGACCACAGCTACCTACGAGCAGTACTTC
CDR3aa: CASSLTTATYEQYF

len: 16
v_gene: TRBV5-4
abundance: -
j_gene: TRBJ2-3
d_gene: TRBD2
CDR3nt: TGTGCCAGCAGCTCCCCATTAGCGGGGAAGGCATATACGCAGTATTTT
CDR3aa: CASSSPLAGKAYTQYF

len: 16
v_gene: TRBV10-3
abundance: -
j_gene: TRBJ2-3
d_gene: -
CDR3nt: TGTGCCACCACCACCGGGACCACCGTCTCTACAGATACGCAGTATTTT
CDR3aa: CATTTGTTVSTDTQYF

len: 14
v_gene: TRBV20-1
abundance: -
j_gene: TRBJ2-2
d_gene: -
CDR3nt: TGCAGTGCTAGAGATGGGGTAAACACCGGGGAGCTGTTTTTT
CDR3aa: CSARDGVNTGELFF

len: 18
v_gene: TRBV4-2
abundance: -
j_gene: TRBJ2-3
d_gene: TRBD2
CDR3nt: TGTGCCAGCAGCCAAGATCGGGGTCGGGGGGAAATCGGTGATACGCAGTATTTT
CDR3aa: CASSQDRGRGEIGDTQYF

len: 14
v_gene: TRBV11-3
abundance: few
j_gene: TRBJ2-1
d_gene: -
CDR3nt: TGTGCCAGCAGCTTAGAGGCGGGGCGCAATGAGCAGTTCTTC
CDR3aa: CASSLEAGRNEQFF

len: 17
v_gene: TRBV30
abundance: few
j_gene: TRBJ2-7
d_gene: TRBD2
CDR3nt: TGTGCCTGGAGGCCATCGGGACTAGCGGGCAGCTCCTACGAGCAGTACTTC
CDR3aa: CAWRPSGLAGSSYEQYF

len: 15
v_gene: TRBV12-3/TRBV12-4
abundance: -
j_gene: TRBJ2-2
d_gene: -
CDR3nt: TGTGCCAGCAAGGGGGTGGTCACGAACACCGGGGAGCTGTTTTTT
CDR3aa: CASKGVVTNTGELFF

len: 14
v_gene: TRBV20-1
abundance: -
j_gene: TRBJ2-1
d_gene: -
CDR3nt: TGCAGTGCTAGTCGGCAGGCCCTAGCCGGAGAGCAGTTCTTC
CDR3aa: CSASRQALAGEQFF

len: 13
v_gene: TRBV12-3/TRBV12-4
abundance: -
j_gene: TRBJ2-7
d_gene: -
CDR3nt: TGTGCCAGCAGTTCAAGCTCGGGGGTCGAGCAGTACTTC
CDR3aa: CASSSSSGVEQYF

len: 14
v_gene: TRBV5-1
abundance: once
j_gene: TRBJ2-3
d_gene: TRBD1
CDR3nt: TGCGCCAGCAGCTCGGGACAGGCCTCTGATACGCAGTATTTT
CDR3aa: CASSSGQASDTQYF

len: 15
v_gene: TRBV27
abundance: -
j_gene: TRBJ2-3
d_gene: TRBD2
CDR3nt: TGTGCCAGCAACGGGCTAGCGGGAGGTCTAGATACGCAGTATTTT
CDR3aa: CASNGLAGGLDTQYF

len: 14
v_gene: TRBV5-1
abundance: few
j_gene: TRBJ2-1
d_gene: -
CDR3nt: TGCGCCAGCAGCTTCCGGACAGCCCTTCATGAGCAGTTCTTC
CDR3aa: CASSFRTALHEQFF

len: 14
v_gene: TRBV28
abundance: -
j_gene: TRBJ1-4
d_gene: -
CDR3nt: TGTGCCAGCAGTGTACAAGCTCAAAATGAAAAACTGTTTTTT
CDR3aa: CASSVQAQNEKLFF

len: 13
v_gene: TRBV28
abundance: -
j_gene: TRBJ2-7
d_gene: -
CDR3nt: TGTGCCACCCAGGGATCCCCCTCCTACGAGCAGTACTTC
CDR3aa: CATQGSPSYEQYF

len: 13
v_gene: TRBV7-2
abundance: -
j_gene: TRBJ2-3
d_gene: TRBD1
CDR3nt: TGTGCCAGCAGCTACGACAGGGACGATACGCAGTATTTT
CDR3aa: CASSYDRDDTQYF

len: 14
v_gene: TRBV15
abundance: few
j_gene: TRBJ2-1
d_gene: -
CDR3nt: TGTGCCACCAGCCGAGATTCTGGCAACAATGAGCAGTTCTTC
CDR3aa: CATSRDSGNNEQFF

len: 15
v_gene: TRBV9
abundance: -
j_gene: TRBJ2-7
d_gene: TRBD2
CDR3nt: TGTGCCAGCAGCGCGGGGGTAGCGGGAGGCTACGAGCAGTACTTC
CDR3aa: CASSAGVAGGYEQYF

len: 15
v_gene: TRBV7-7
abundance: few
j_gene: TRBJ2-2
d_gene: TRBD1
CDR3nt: TGTGCCAGCAGCCCGAGGACAGGGCCCACCGGGGAGCTGTTTTTT
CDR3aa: CASSPRTGPTGELFF

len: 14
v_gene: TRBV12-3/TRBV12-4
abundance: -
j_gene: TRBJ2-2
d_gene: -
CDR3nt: TGTGCCAGCACCAGGACAGACCCCACCGGGGAGCTGTTTTTT
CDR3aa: CASTRTDPTGELFF

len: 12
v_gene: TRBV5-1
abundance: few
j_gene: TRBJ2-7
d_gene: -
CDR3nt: TGCGCCAGCAGCCCTCGACTAGACGAGCAGTACTTC
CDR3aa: CASSPRLDEQYF

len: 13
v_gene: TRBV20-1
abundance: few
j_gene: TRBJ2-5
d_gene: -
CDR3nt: TGCAGTGCTAGCCGGACAGCTAAAGAGACCCAGTACTTC
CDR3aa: CSASRTAKETQYF

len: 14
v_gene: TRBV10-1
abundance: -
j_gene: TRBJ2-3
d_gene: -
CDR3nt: TGCGCCAGCAGTGTAGACATAGTCACAGATACGCAGTATTTT
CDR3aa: CASSVDIVTDTQYF

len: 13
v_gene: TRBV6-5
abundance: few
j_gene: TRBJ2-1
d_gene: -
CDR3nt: TGTGCCAGCAGTCCACTCGTGTCCAATGAGCAGTTCTTC
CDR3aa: CASSPLVSNEQFF

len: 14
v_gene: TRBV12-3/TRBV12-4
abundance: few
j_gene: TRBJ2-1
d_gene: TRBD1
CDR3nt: TGTGCCAGCAGGAAGACAGGGCCCTACAATGAGCAGTTCTTC
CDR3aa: CASRKTGPYNEQFF

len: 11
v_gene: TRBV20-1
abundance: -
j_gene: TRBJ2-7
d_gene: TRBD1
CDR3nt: TGCAGTGCCATGACAGGGCTTGAGCAGTACTTC
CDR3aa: CSAMTGLEQYF

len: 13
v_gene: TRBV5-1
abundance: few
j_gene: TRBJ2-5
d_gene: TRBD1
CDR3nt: TGCGCCAGCAGCCACAGGGGGATGGAGACCCAGTACTTC
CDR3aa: CASSHRGMETQYF

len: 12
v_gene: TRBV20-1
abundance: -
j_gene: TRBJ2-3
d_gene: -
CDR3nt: TGCAGTGCTAGAGTGGGGGCAGATACGCAGTATTTT
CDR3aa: CSARVGADTQYF

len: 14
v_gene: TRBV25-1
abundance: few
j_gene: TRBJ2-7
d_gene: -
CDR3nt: TGTGCCAGCAGTGAATTTCGGGGTACCTACGAGCAGTACTTC
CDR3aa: CASSEFRGTYEQYF

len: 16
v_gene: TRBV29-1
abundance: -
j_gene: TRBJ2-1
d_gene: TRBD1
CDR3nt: TGCAGCGCCTGGACAGGGGCCTCCGCCTCGAGAAATGAGCAGTTCTTC
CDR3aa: CSAWTGASASRNEQFF

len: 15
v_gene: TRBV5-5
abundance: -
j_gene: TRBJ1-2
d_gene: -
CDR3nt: TGTGCCAGCAGCTTGTCAGGGTCTCATAACTATGGCTACACCTTC
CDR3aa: CASSLSGSHNYGYTF

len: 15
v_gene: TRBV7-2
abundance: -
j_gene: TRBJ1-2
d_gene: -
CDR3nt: TGTGCCAGCAGCTTACTCACACTTGTAAGCTATGGCTACACCTTC
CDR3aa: CASSLLTLVSYGYTF

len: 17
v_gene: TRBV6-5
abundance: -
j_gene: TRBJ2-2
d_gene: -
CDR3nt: TGTGCCAGCAGTTACCTGCACTTACAGTGGGACACCGGGGAGCTGTTTTTT
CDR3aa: CASSYLHLQWDTGELFF

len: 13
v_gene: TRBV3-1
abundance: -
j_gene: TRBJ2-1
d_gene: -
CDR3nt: TGTGCCAGCAGCCAAGACGAGTACGATGAGCAGTTCTTC
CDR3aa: CASSQDEYDEQFF

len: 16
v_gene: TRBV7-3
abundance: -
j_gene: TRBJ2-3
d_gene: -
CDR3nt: TGTGCCAGCAGCCAAGGCGCTAGCCTCGATCGAGATACGCAGTATTTT
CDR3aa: CASSQGASLDRDTQYF

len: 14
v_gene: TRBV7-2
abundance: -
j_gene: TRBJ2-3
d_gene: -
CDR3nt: TGTGCCAGCAGCGATAGGGGGGGCACAGATACGCAGTATTTT
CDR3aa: CASSDRGGTDTQYF

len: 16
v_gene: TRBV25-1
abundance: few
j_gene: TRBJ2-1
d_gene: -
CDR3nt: TGTGCCAGCAGCCCGTTGGCGTACCGCTCCTACAATGAGCAGTTCTTC
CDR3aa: CASSPLAYRSYNEQFF

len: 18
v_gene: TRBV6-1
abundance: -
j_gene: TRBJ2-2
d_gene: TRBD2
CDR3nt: TGTGCCAGCAGTCCGACTAGAGACTGGGGGGGTAACACCGGGGAGCTGTTTTTT
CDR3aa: CASSPTRDWGGNTGELFF

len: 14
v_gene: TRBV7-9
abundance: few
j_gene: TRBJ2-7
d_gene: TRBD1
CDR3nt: TGTGCCAGCAGCAACCGCGGGGACAGGTACGAGCAGTACTTC
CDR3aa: CASSNRGDRYEQYF

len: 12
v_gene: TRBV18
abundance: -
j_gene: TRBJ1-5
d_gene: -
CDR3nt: TGTGCCAGTGCAGACAGCGATCAGCCCCAGCATTTT
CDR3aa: CASADSDQPQHF

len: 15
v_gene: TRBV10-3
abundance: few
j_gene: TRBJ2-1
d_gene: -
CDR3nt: TGTGCCATCACCGAGAGGCTCGGCTCCTACAATGAGCAGTTCTTC
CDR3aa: CAITERLGSYNEQFF

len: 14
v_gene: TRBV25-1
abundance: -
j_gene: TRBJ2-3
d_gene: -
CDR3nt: TGTGCCAGCAGTGAATATAAAGGGGGAAATACGCAGTATTTT
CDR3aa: CASSEYKGGNTQYF

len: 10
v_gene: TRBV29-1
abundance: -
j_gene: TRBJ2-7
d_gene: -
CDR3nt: TGCAGCGTTGTGGGGACAAAGCAGTACTTC
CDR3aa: CSVVGTKQYF

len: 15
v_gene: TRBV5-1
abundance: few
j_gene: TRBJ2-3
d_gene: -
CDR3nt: TGCGCCAGCAGCTTGGATGGGGTGGGCACAGATACGCAGTATTTT
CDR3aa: CASSLDGVGTDTQYF

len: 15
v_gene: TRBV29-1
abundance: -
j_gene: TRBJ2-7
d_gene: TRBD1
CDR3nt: TGCAGCGTAGTTCGACAGGGGGGAGAACTAGGCGAGCAGTACTTC
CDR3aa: CSVVRQGGELGEQYF

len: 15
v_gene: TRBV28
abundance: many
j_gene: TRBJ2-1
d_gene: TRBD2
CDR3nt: TGTGCCAGCAGTTCTGCCCGGGGGGAGATGGATGAGCAGTTCTTC
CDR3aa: CASSSARGEMDEQFF

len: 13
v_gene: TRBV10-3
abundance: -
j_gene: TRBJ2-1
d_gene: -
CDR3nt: TGTGCCATCAGTCGCGGAGGGGACGATGAGCAGTTCTTC
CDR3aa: CAISRGGDDEQFF

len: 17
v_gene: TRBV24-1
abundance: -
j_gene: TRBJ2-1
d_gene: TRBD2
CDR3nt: TGTGCCACCAGTGATTTGCCAGCTAGCGGCGCCTACAATGAGCAGTTCTTC
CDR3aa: CATSDLPASGAYNEQFF

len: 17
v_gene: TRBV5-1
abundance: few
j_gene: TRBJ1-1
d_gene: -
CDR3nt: TGCGCCAGCAGCCCAGGGACCTCTCTGAGGAGGGACACTGAAGCTTTCTTT
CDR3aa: CASSPGTSLRRDTEAFF